This T cell receptor (beta chain) emerged from a study of liver allograft versus peripheral blood T cells. Whole-study context: Transplanted-liver and recipient peripheral blood T cell receptor repertoires were compared.

This CDR3 has 15 amino acids. The V and J ends lost 0 bases and 7 bases, in that order; junction bases with no gene match: 4. Per the germline V gene, CDR1 is MNHEY and CDR2 is SVGAGI. TCRdb re-called the reads with MiXCR, one entry per CDR3 protein. The sample consists of approximately 1,300 distinct CDR3 sequences, 13% of them appearing once. Findings and caveats of the study: T cell receptor repertoires inside liver allografts reportedly differed from those in peripheral blood.

By sample share, this clonotype is medium-sized (0.01 to 0.1%). What it binds is unknown. This sequence joins TRBV6-5 and TRBJ1-5; 9 bases line up with TRBD1. The sequence came from a human patient who had a liver transplant. Part of the T cell pool may stem from the graft donor. In DNA, the CDR3 is TGTGCCAGCAGTTACTCGTGGACAGGGGAACAGCCCCAGCATTTT. This sequence encodes CASSYSWTGEQPQHF.